The sequence of this T cell receptor beta chain was determined in a study of response to subunit inactivated influenza vaccine. Points from the study as a whole: It was suggested by the authors that few new T cells are recruited by each seasonal influenza vaccination.

TCRdb re-called the RT-PCR reads with MiXCR, one entry per CDR3 protein. In the table there are about 520,000 distinct CDR3 sequences, around 7.9% of which are singletons. The count of this clonotype is one. Its antigen is undetermined. A much larger clone differs by one base, so this may be a read error. The TCR was taken from a man aged 45-69 years who received an inactivated influenza vaccine. Sequenced material: PBMCs from blood, taken 23 to 25 months after vaccination.

The chain's CDR3 is CASRTGSYQETRYF. In nucleotides, the CDR3 is TGCGCCAGCAGGACAGGATCGTACCAAGAGACCCGGTACTTC. J is TRBJ2-5 and V is TRBV5-1, with TRBD1 as a possible D gene (6 bases). CDR1 is SGHRS and CDR2 is YFSETQ in the germline V gene. The CDR3 has 14 amino acids.